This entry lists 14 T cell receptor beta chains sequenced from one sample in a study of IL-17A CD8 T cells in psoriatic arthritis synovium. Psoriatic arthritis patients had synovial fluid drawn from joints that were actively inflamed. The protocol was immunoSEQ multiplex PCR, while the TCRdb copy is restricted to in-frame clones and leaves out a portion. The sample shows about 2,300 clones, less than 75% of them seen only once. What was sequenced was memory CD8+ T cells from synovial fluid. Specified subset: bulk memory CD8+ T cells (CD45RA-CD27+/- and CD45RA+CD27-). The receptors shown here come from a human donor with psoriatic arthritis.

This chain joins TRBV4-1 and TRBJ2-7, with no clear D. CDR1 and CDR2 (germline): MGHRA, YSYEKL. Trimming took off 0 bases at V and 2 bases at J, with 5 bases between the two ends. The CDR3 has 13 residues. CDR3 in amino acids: CASSQDQAYEQYF. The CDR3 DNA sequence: TGCGCCAGCAGCCAAGATCAGGCCTACGAGCAGTACTTC.

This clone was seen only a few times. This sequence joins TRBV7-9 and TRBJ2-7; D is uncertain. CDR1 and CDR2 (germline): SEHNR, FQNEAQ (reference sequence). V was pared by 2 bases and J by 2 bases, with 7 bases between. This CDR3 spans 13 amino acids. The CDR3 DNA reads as TGTGCCAGCAGCTTAAAGGCCACCTACGAGCAGTACTTC. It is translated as CASSLKATYEQYF.

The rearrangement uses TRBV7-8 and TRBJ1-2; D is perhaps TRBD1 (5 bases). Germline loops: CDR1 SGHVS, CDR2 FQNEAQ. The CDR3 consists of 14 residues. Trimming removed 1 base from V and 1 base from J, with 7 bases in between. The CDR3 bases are TGTGCCAGCAGCTTAGTGGGGGTTAACTATGGCTACACCTTC. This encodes CASSLVGVNYGYTF.

The CDR3 sequence is CASSRGGTGDEQFF. The CDR3 nucleotides are TGCGCCAGCAGCCGCGGAGGGACAGGGGATGAGCAGTTCTTC. J is TRBJ2-1 and V is TRBV4-1, with TRBD1 matching 10 bases. CDR3 size: 14 residues. Trimming took 4 bases from V and 8 from J; bases not matched to a gene: 5. Germline V gene sequence: CDR1 MGHRA, CDR2 YSYEKL.

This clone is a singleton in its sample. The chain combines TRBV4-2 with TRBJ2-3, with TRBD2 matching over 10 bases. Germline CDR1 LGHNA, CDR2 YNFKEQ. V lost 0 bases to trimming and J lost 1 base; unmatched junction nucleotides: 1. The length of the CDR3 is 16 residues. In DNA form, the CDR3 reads TGTGCCAGCAGCCAAGATCTAGCGGGGGGCACAGATACGCAGTATTTT. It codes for CASSQDLAGGTDTQYF.

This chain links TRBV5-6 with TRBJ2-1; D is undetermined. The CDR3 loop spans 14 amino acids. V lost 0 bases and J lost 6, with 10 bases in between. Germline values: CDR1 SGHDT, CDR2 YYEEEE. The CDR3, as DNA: TGTGCCAGCAGCTTGGTTCTCTTTGTCAATGAGCAGTTCTTC. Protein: CASSLVLFVNEQFF.

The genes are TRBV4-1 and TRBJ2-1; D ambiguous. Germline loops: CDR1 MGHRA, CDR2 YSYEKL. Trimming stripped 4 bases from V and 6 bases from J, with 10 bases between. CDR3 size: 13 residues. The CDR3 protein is CASSLKSANEQFF. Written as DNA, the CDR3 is TGCGCCAGCAGCCTCAAGTCGGCCAATGAGCAGTTCTTC.

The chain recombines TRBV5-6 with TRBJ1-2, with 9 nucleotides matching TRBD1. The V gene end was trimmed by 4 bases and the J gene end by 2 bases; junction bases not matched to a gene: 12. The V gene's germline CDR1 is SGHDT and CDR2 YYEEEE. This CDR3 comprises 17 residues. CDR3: CASSPNRPGTGNYGYTF. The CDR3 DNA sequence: TGTGCCAGCAGCCCAAACAGGCCCGGGACAGGGAACTATGGCTACACCTTC.

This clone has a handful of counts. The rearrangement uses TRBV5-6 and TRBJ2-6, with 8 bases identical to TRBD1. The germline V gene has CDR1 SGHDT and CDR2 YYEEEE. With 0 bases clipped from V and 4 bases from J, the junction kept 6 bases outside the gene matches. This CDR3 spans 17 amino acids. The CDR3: CASSLGTGWKGANVLTF. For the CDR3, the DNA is TGTGCCAGCAGCTTGGGGACAGGGTGGAAAGGGGCCAACGTCCTGACTTTC.

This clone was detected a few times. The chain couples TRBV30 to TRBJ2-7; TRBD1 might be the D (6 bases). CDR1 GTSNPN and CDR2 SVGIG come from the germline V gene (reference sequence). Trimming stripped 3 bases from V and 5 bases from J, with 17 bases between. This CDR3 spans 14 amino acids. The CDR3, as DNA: TGTGCCTGGAGCGCCTCCGGACAGCTGGACGAGCAGTACTTC. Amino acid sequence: CAWSASGQLDEQYF.

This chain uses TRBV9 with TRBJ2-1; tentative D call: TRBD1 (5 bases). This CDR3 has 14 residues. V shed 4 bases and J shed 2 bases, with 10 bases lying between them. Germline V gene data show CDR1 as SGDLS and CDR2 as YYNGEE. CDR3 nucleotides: TGTGCCAGCAGCCCAGGGTCCACCTACAATGAGCAGTTCTTC. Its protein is CASSPGSTYNEQFF.

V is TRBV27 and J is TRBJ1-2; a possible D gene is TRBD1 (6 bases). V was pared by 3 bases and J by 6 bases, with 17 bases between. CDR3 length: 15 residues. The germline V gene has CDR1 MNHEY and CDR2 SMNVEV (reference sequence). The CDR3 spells CASSFIGSGADGYTF. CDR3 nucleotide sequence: TGTGCCAGCAGTTTTATAGGATCGGGGGCGGATGGCTACACCTTC.

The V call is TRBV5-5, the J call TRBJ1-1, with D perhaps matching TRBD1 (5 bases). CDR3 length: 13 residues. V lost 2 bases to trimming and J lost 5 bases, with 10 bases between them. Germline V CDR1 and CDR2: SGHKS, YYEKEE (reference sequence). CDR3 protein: CASSFSGWTEAFF. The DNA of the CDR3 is TGTGCCAGCAGCTTTTCAGGGTGGACTGAAGCTTTCTTT.

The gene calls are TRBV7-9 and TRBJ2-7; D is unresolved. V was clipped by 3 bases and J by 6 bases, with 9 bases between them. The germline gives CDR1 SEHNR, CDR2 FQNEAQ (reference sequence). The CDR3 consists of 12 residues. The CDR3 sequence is CASSFADGEQYF. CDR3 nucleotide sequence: TGTGCCAGCAGCTTTGCGGACGGCGAGCAGTACTTC.